Below are 25 T cell receptor beta chains sequenced from a single sample in a study of T cell changes during pregnancy in multiple sclerosis. Produced via immunoSEQ multiplex PCR; TCRdb's table is partial and in-frame only. The table includes about 44,000 clones, around 96% detected once. Source: peripheral blood, taken in the second trimester of pregnancy. The receptors here all came from a female donor with multiple sclerosis, enrolled in a pregnancy study.

The rearrangement links TRBV6-5 to TRBJ1-2; D uncertain. Germline lookup yields CDR1 MNHEY and CDR2 SVGAGI. Trimming cost V 7 bases and J 4 bases, with 19 bases left between them. This CDR3 is 15 amino acids long. The DNA for the CDR3 is TGTGCCAGCAACACACGGGCCGGGAGTTTCTATGGCTACACCTTC. This sequence encodes CASNTRAGSFYGYTF.

The chain combines TRBV4-3 with TRBJ1-1; the D is unclear. CDR3 length: 14 residues. Germline-derived CDR1 and CDR2 are LGHNA and YSLEER. V was trimmed by 4 bases and J by 5 bases, leaving 14 bases between them. The CDR3 reads CASSPGSGVTEAFF. The CDR3 DNA reads as TGCGCCAGCAGCCCCGGGTCCGGAGTGACTGAAGCTTTCTTT.

The J gene is TRBJ2-7, the V gene TRBV14; no clear D gene. The CDR3 has 14 residues. Germline CDR1 and CDR2: SGHDN and FVKESK. V was shortened by 1 base and J by 7 bases, with 14 bases between the two germline ends. The CDR3 spells CASSQVNERQEQYF. The CDR3 coding sequence is TGTGCCAGCAGCCAAGTCAACGAGCGTCAAGAGCAGTACTTC.

The J gene is TRBJ1-2, the V gene TRBV4-3; D remains unclear. The V end lost 0 bases, the J end lost 5 bases, and 7 bases lay between the germline ends. Germline CDR1 and CDR2: LGHNA and YSLEER. The CDR3 has 13 amino acids. As DNA, the CDR3 is TGCGCCAGCAGCCAAGACCCCGGGTATGGCTACACCTTC. It specifies CASSQDPGYGYTF.

The CDR3 bases are TGTGCCTGGAGTGTTATAACAGCGGGGAACCAGTTCTTC. Amino acid sequence: CAWSVITAGNQFF. The chain uses TRBV30 and TRBJ2-1; TRBD2 aligns across 7 bases. Trimming at V came to 0 bases and at J to 13 bases, leaving 9 bases not matched to a gene. Germline V gene data show CDR1 as GTSNPN and CDR2 as SVGIG (reference sequence). The CDR3 runs to 13 residues.

The chain combines TRBV6-5 with TRBJ2-5; D perhaps matches TRBD2 (5 bases). The CDR3 spans 13 residues. Germline V gives CDR1 MNHEY, CDR2 SVGAGI. Trimming took 7 bases from V and 6 from J, leaving 15 bases between them. DNA for the CDR3: TGTGCCAGCAAAAGGGCACCGGGAAAGACCCAGTACTTC. Translation: CASKRAPGKTQYF.

The chain recombines TRBV28 with TRBJ2-1; D is perhaps TRBD2 (5 bases). The V end was cut by 1 base, the J end by 13 bases, with 8 bases between. This CDR3 spans 11 amino acids. Per germline, CDR1 MDHEN and CDR2 SYDVKM. CDR3: CASSLSGRQFF. The CDR3 bases are TGTGCCAGCAGTTTATCGGGGAGACAGTTCTTC.

This clone has only a few counts. CDR3 residues: CASSLTSTDTQYF. The CDR3 nucleotides are TGTGCCAGCAGTCTGACTTCGACAGATACGCAGTATTTT. This chain joins TRBV6-4 and TRBJ2-3; D not resolved. V was clipped by 5 bases and J by 3 bases, with 9 bases between them. From germline, CDR1 is MRHNA and CDR2 SNTAGT. The CDR3 has 13 residues.

The chain employs TRBV7-9 and TRBJ2-3, with TRBD2 matching over 8 bases. CDR3 length equals 14 residues. The V gene's germline CDR1 is SEHNR and CDR2 FQNEAQ (reference sequence). V gave up 7 bases and J gave up 0 bases; unmatched junction bases: 3. The CDR3 DNA sequence: TGTGCCAGCACCTCTAGCGGGAGCACAGATACGCAGTATTTT. It codes for CASTSSGSTDTQYF.

The chain employs TRBV18 and TRBJ2-7, with D possibly being TRBD1 (6 bases). Between the trimmed V and J ends, which lost 6 bases and 7 bases, there was a span of 22 bases. The V gene's germline CDR1 is KGHSH and CDR2 LQKENI. The CDR3 is 15 residues long. DNA of the CDR3: TGTGCCAGCTCCCCTCAGGGGAAGGACTCGTGGGAGCAGTACTTC. This translates into CASSPQGKDSWEQYF.

Here the CDR3 DNA reads TGCAGCGAACGGACAGGGGGAATGGAGACCCAGTACTTC. Amino acid sequence: CSERTGGMETQYF. This rearrangement joins TRBV29-1 to TRBJ2-5, with 10 bases identical to TRBD1. Germline V gene lookup returns CDR1 SQVTM and CDR2 ANQGSEA. The V segment lost 7 bases and the J segment 5 bases; nucleotides outside the gene matches: 7. The CDR3 totals 13 residues.

This rearrangement joins TRBV4-1 to TRBJ2-5; D possibly corresponds to TRBD1 (5 bases). Germline values: CDR1 MGHRA, CDR2 YSYEKL. The CDR3 is 14 residues long. V was trimmed by 4 bases and J by 5 bases, leaving 14 bases between them. The CDR3 reads CASSPLLGQETQYF. CDR3 sequence (DNA): TGCGCCAGCAGCCCCTTATTGGGGCAGGAGACCCAGTACTTC.

This clone was recorded only once. The chain is built from TRBV5-1 and TRBJ2-4, with a weak D call TRBD1 (5 bases). The CDR3 contains 14 residues. Germline V gives CDR1 SGHRS, CDR2 YFSETQ. V lost 4 bases and J lost 0, with 8 bases in between. The CDR3 region is CASSQGIAKNIQYF. The CDR3, as DNA: TGCGCCAGCAGCCAGGGTATAGCCAAAAACATTCAGTACTTC.

The genes are TRBV7-9 and TRBJ1-2; tentative D call: TRBD1 (5 bases). The CDR3 spans 13 residues. CDR1 and CDR2 (germline): SEHNR, FQNEAQ (reference sequence). Deletions cut 5 bases from V and 4 bases from J, with 11 bases between. CDR3 sequence reads: CASSTRDGYGYTF. DNA for the CDR3: TGTGCCAGCAGCACGCGGGACGGCTATGGCTACACCTTC. Together with reference TRBV7-9 and TRBJ1-2, the CDR3 gives the full variable domain: DTGVSQNPRHKITKRGQNVTFRCDPISEHNRLYWYRQTLGQGPEFLTYFQNEAQLEKSRLLSDRFSAERPKGSFSTLEIQRTEQGDSAMYLCASSTRDGYGYTFGSGTRLTVV.

This sequence joins TRBV7-9 and TRBJ2-3; D not resolved. The CDR3 spans 15 residues. The ends were cut back, 4 bases at V and 7 bases at J, with 18 bases in the middle. Per germline, CDR1 SEHNR and CDR2 FQNEAQ (reference sequence). Here the CDR3 DNA reads TGTGCCAGCAGCTCTCCGACTGTTTTGGCTCATACGCAGTATTTT. Translated: CASSSPTVLAHTQYF.

The chain carries TRBV4-1 and TRBJ1-5; no clear D gene. This CDR3 spans 15 amino acids. V was pared by 0 bases and J by 7 bases, with 13 bases between. Germline V lookup: CDR1 MGHRA, CDR2 YSYEKL. CDR3 DNA: TGCGCCAGCAGCCAAGAACGGGGTTTGGGGCAGCCCCAGCATTTT. Its protein product is CASSQERGLGQPQHF.

There are a few counts of this clone. The V and J genes are TRBV5-4 and TRBJ2-7; weak D call: TRBD2 (6 bases). The V gene lost 4 bases and the J gene lost 4 bases, with 15 bases spanning the gap. The CDR3 has 14 amino acids. The germline CDR1 and CDR2 sequences are SGHNT and YYREEE (reference sequence). In nucleotides, the CDR3 is TGTGCCAGCAGCCCTCGGGGGTACTATTACGAGCAGTACTTC. This codes for CASSPRGYYYEQYF.

This chain joins TRBV5-1 and TRBJ2-1; D perhaps matches TRBD1 (6 bases). Germline CDR1 reads SGHRS; CDR2 reads YFSETQ. V shed 0 bases and J shed 4 bases, with 8 bases lying between them. The CDR3 sequence is 14 residues long. CDR3 region: CASSLGDTYNEQFF. DNA for the CDR3: TGCGCCAGCAGCTTGGGGGACACATACAATGAGCAGTTCTTC. Supplemented by reference TRBV5-1 and TRBJ2-1, the full variable domain reads KAGVTQTPRYLIKTRGQQVTLSCSPISGHRSVSWYQQTPGQGLQFLFEYFSETQRNKGNFPGRFSGRQFSNSRSEMNVSTLELGDSALYLCASSLGDTYNEQFFGPGTRLTVL.

The CDR3, as DNA: TGTGCCAGCAGTCCCCGGGGACAGGGGTATGGCTACACCTTC. It codes for CASSPRGQGYGYTF. The genes are TRBV27 and TRBJ1-2, with TRBD1 identical over 10 bases. This CDR3 has 14 amino acids. CDR1 is MNHEY and CDR2 is SMNVEV in the germline V gene (reference sequence). V was clipped by 5 bases and J by 5 bases; unmatched bases: 5.

The V and J genes are TRBV5-5 and TRBJ2-7, with TRBD1 identical over 7 bases. With V trimmed by 0 bases and J by 0 bases, 9 bases remained unmatched. CDR3 length: 17 residues. The V gene's germline CDR1 is SGHKS and CDR2 YYEKEE (reference sequence). The CDR3 sequence is CASSLGPGTAVSYEQYF. The DNA of the CDR3 is TGTGCCAGCAGCTTGGGCCCCGGGACAGCAGTCTCCTACGAGCAGTACTTC.

The chain joins TRBV5-1 to TRBJ2-1; TRBD2 agrees at 11 bases. The CDR3 length is 15 residues. CDR1 is SGHRS and CDR2 is YFSETQ in the germline V gene. V gave up 4 bases and J gave up 9 bases; unmatched junction bases: 9. The CDR3 nucleotides read TGCGCCAGCAGCCTGATAGCGGGAGGGCTCGGTGAGCAGTTCTTC. It encodes CASSLIAGGLGEQFF. The full variable domain, in which reference TRBV5-1 and TRBJ2-1 provide the parts outside the CDR3, is KAGVTQTPRYLIKTRGQQVTLSCSPISGHRSVSWYQQTPGQGLQFLFEYFSETQRNKGNFPGRFSGRQFSNSRSEMNVSTLELGDSALYLCASSLIAGGLGEQFFGPGTRLTVL.

The chain is built from TRBV5-4 and TRBJ1-2; TRBD1 matches 9 bases. After removal of 4 bases from V and 7 bases from J, the junction contained 14 bases not matched to a gene. The CDR3 length is 16 residues. Germline V gene sequence: CDR1 SGHNT, CDR2 YYREEE (reference sequence). The CDR3 spells CASSMRQGEVLFGYTF. CDR3 nucleotides: TGTGCCAGCAGCATGCGACAGGGGGAGGTATTGTTTGGCTACACCTTC.

This rearrangement joins TRBV15 to TRBJ1-3, with no clear D. Trimming took off 0 bases at V and 3 bases at J, with 3 bases between the two ends. CDR3 size: 13 residues. CDR1 and CDR2 from the germline V gene are LNHNV and YYDKDF (reference sequence). This chain's CDR3 is CATSRDRGNTIYF. Written as DNA, the CDR3 is TGTGCCACCAGCAGAGATCGTGGAAACACCATATATTTT. The whole variable domain, remainder taken from reference TRBV15 and TRBJ1-3, is DAMVIQNPRYQVTQFGKPVTLSCSQTLNHNVMYWYQQKSSQAPKLLFHYYDKDFNNEADTPDNFQSRRPNTSFCFLDIRSPGLGDTAMYLCATSRDRGNTIYFGEGSWLTVV.

This chain joins TRBV6-5 and TRBJ1-2, with a possible D match to TRBD1 (5 bases). This CDR3 spans 14 amino acids. V shed 2 bases and J shed 4 bases, with 11 bases lying between them. In germline, CDR1 is MNHEY, CDR2 SVGAGI. CDR3 protein: CASSYISRGYGYTF. The CDR3 nucleotides read TGTGCCAGCAGTTACATTTCTAGGGGCTATGGCTACACCTTC.

The sample holds a few counts of this clone. V is TRBV6-6 and J is TRBJ1-1; D is unclear. The CDR3 has 12 amino acids. From germline, CDR1 is MNHNY and CDR2 SVGAGI (reference sequence). V shed 8 bases and J shed 7 bases, with 14 bases lying between them. The CDR3 nucleotides read TGTGCCAGCGGCCCGGGTAAGGATGAAGCTTTCTTT. This sequence encodes CASGPGKDEAFF.